This TCR beta chain emerged from a study of blood T cell repertoires in COVID-19. Study background: Sites in the United States, Italy and Spain provided acute and convalescent COVID-19 samples. The cDNA or gDNA used as material had been derived from T cells, B-cell-depleted T cells, or PBMCs.

Germline CDR1 is WSHSY and CDR2 is SAAADI. The trim removed 3 bases at V and 3 bases at J, leaving 4 bases unmatched. The CDR3 consists of 14 residues. Authors' processing steps: Amplifying reference gene primers gave estimates of nucleated cell counts. Method: immunoSEQ multiplex PCR; TCRdb's copy keeps in-frame clones and lacks some. D and trimming come from the DNA, and the V and J calls and clone size come from that table. This table holds about 180,000 clones, about 89% found once. Input material: peripheral blood. V usage is TRBV10-2 and J usage is TRBJ2-7, with TRBD2 matching over 8 bases. The TCR was taken from a man aged 35-49 years with active or convalescent COVID-19. The CDR3 DNA reads as TGCGCCAGCAGTGACGGGGGGGTTTTCTACGAGCAGTACTTC. Translated, it gives CASSDGGVFYEQYF.